One sample yielded the 9 T cell receptor beta chains listed below, sequenced in a study of T cell repertoires in cytomegalovirus infection. For these receptors, no antigen is known. TCRdb reanalysed the reads using MiXCR and keeps one entry per CDR3 protein. The sample includes approximately 100,000 distinct CDR3 sequences, 35% to 50% of them seen just once. The sequenced sample was CD8+ T cells from cultured PBMCs, obtained from culture after CMV antigen stimulation. These receptors were obtained from a human donor in good health (CMV status not recorded). Some clones in this sample may be carry-over from other donors' samples.

This clonotype was seen many times. This chain joins TRBV20-1 and TRBJ2-3, with 12 bases fitting TRBD2. With V trimmed by 0 bases and J by 5 bases, 6 bases remained unmatched. The CDR3 contains 16 residues. Per germline, CDR1 DFQATT and CDR2 SNEGSKA (reference sequence). The CDR3 sequence is CSARDTSGGWGDTQYF. The CDR3 bases are TGCAGTGCTAGAGATACTAGCGGGGGGTGGGGAGATACGCAGTATTTT.

This clonotype was seen many times. The genes are TRBV4-1 and TRBJ1-4; no clear D gene. CDR3 length: 15 amino acids. V gave up 0 bases and J gave up 5 bases, with 10 bases separating them. From germline, CDR1 is MGHRA and CDR2 YSYEKL. The CDR3 loop reads CASSQETQKNEKLFF. In nucleotides, the CDR3 is TGCGCCAGCAGCCAAGAGACCCAGAAAAATGAAAAACTGTTTTTT.

The chain combines TRBV7-4 with TRBJ2-1; TRBD2 matches 9 bases. CDR1 and CDR2 (germline): SGHVT, SQSDAQ. The V and J ends lost 5 bases and 5 bases, in that order; junction bases with no gene match: 13. This CDR3 is built from 17 residues. The CDR3 sequence: CASSPLVAGDDNNEQFF. CDR3 nucleotide sequence: TGTGCCAGCAGCCCCCTGGTAGCGGGGGACGATAACAATGAGCAGTTCTTC. Drawing the rest from reference TRBV7-4 and TRBJ2-1, the complete variable domain is GAGVSQSPRYKVAKRGRDVALRCDSISGHVTLYWYRQTLGQGSEVLTYSQSDAQRDKSGRPSGRFSAERPERSVSTLKIQRTEQGDSAVYLCASSPLVAGDDNNEQFFGPGTRLTVL.

CDR3 in amino acids: CASSGTIQQFF. DNA for the CDR3: TGTGCCAGCAGTGGTACAATTCAGCAGTTCTTC. This sequence joins TRBV11-1 and TRBJ2-1; D not resolved. Trimming stripped 6 bases from V and 11 bases from J, with 11 bases between. Germline CDR1 SGHAT, CDR2 FQDESV (reference sequence). This CDR3 spans 11 amino acids.

V usage is TRBV7-8 and J usage is TRBJ1-4; possibly TRBD1 for D (5 bases). V lost 4 bases and J 15 bases, leaving 33 bases between the germline ends. This CDR3 is 18 amino acids long. From germline, CDR1 is SGHVS and CDR2 FQNEAQ. CDR3 nucleotide sequence: TGTGCCAGCAGCTCAACCGTAATACGAGGGACGTGGGAAAACTATTTGTTTTTT. Translating it yields CASSSTVIRGTWENYLFF.

V is TRBV19 and J is TRBJ1-1; the D gene is possibly TRBD1 (5 bases). CDR3 length equals 14 residues. The V gene lost 1 base and the J gene lost 4 bases, with 10 bases spanning the gap. CDR1 and CDR2 from the germline V gene are LNHDA and SQIVND (reference sequence). CDR3 sequence: CASSIVGQGTEAFF. CDR3 sequence (DNA): TGTGCCAGTAGTATAGTCGGGCAGGGCACTGAAGCTTTCTTT.

This clonotype occurred many times. The rearrangement links TRBV2 to TRBJ2-2, with 7 bases matching TRBD1. The CDR3 length is 16 residues. Germline loops: CDR1 SNHLY, CDR2 FYNNEI. V lost 4 bases, J lost 0 bases, and 5 bases stayed unmatched. CDR3 bases: TGTGCCAGCAGTGGGGTTGACAGGGCGAACACCGGGGAGCTGTTTTTT. Translation gives CASSGVDRANTGELFF.

The chain uses TRBV5-3 and TRBJ2-7; possibly TRBD1 for D (6 bases). TRBV5-3 is noted as an ORF with a role that remains uncertain. Trimming took off 8 bases at V and 3 bases at J, with 18 bases between the two ends. The CDR3 totals 14 residues. The CDR3: CASSLGTTYYEQYF. Written as DNA, the CDR3 is TGTGCCAGCAGCCTCGGGACAACCTACTACGAGCAGTACTTC.

The chain combines TRBV14 with TRBJ1-2; 8 bases fit TRBD1. The J segment lost 8 bases and the V segment lost 1 base, leaving 6 bases of the junction unmatched. The CDR3 is 14 residues long. Germline V gene data show CDR1 as SGHDN and CDR2 as FVKESK. The CDR3 DNA reads TGTGCCAGCAGCCAAGCCGGACAGGGTTCGGGCTACACCTTC. Translated, it gives CASSQAGQGSGYTF.